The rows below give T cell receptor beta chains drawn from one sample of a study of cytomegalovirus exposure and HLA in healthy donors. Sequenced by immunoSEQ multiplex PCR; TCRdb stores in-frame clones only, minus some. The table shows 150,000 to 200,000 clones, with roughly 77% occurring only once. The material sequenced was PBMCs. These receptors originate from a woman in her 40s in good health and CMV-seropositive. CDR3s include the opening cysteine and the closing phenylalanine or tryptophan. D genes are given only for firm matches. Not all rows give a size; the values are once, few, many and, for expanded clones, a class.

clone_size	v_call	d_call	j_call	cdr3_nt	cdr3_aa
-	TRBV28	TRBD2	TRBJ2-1	TGTGCCAGCAGTTTACTCATAGCGGGAGGTGACTACAATGAGCAGTTCTTC	CASSLLIAGGDYNEQFF
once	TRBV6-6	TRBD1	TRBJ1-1	TGTGCCAGCAGTTACCATACAGGGGTTGGTACTGAAGCTTTCTTT	CASSYHTGVGTEAFF
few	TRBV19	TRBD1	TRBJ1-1	TGTGCCAGTAGTATGCAGGGGGTAAGTACTGAAGCTTTCTTT	CASSMQGVSTEAFF
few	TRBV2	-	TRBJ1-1	TGTGCCAGCAGCCTCCGGGGGGAGGGCACTGAAGCTTTCTTT	CASSLRGEGTEAFF
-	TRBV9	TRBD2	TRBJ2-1	TGTGCCAGCAGCGCAGGACTAGACGCCTACAATGAGCAGTTCTTC	CASSAGLDAYNEQFF
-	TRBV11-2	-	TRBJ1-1	TGTGCCAGCAGCTTAATTACGGGTTCGCGCACTGAAGCTTTCTTT	CASSLITGSRTEAFF
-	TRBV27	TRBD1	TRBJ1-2	TGTGCCAGCAGTACACTGGGGGCAGGGGGCGGGGGCTACACCTTC	CASSTLGAGGGGYTF
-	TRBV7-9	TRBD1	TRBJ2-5	TGTGCCAGCAGCTTATATGGACAGGGGCGTCGGGCCCCAGAGACCCAGTACTTC	CASSLYGQGRRAPETQYF
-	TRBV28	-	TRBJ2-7	TGTGCCAGCAGAAGCGGAGGGCCCCCCTACGAGCAGTACTTC	CASRSGGPPYEQYF
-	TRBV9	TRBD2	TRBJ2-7	TGTGCCAGCAGCGTAGGGGGCGGGAGAGAGGTGAACGAGCAGTACTTC	CASSVGGGREVNEQYF
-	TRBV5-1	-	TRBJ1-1	TGCGCCAGCAGCTCGACAGGTACGGGCACTGAAGCTTTCTTT	CASSSTGTGTEAFF
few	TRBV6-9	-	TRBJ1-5	TGTGCCAGCAGTTACGGCCAGGGGAGTCAGCCCCAGCATTTT	CASSYGQGSQPQHF
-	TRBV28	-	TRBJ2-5	TGTGCCAGCAGCCCCGGGACACGCCAAGAGACCCAGTACTTC	CASSPGTRQETQYF
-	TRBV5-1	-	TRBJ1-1	TGCGCCAGCAGCTTCGCCAGGAACACTGAAGCTTTCTTT	CASSFARNTEAFF
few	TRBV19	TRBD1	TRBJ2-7	TGTGCCAGTAGTATTGGTCCAGGGGGCGAGTACGAGCAGTACTTC	CASSIGPGGEYEQYF
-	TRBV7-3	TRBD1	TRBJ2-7	TGTGCCAGCAGCTACCACAACAGGGGTGAGCAGTACTTC	CASSYHNRGEQYF
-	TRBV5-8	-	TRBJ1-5	TGTGCCAGCAGCTTAATCCGCCAAACTAATCTTGATCAGCCCCAGCATTTT	CASSLIRQTNLDQPQHF
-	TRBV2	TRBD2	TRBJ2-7	TGTGCCAGCAAGGAGGGGGCTCTAGCGGGATTCCTCGAGCAGTACTTC	CASKEGALAGFLEQYF
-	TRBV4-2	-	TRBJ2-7	TGTGCCAGCAGCCAAGCCAGCTCCTACGAGCAGTACTTC	CASSQASSYEQYF
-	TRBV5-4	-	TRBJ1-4	TGTGCCAGCAGCTTGAGGGGCTCCGCAACTAATGAAAAACTGTTTTTT	CASSLRGSATNEKLFF
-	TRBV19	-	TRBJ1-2	TGTGCCAGTACCACTCCCCCGGGGTCCTATGGCTACACCTTC	CASTTPPGSYGYTF
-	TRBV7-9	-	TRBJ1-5	TGTGCCAGCAGCTTACAGGGGACGGATCAGCCCCAGCATTTT	CASSLQGTDQPQHF
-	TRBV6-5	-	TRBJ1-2	TGTGCCAGCAGCCGAGGCTATGGCTACACCTTC	CASSRGYGYTF
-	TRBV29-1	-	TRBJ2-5	TGCAGCGCGGGGGTGGGGGGAGAGACCCAGTACTTC	CSAGVGGETQYF
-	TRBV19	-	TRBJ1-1	TGTGCCAGTAGTATCAACCGGGTCGATAGGACTGAAGCTTTCTTT	CASSINRVDRTEAFF
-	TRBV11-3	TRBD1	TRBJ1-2	TGTGCCAGCAGCTTAGGACAGGGGGCAAGGGGCTATGGCTACACCTTC	CASSLGQGARGYGYTF
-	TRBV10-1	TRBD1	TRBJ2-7	TGCGCCAGCAGTGATACCCGGGACAGGCTTTTTCGCGAGCAGTACTTC	CASSDTRDRLFREQYF
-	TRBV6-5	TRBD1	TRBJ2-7	TGTGCCAGCAGTTCGGCAGGGGGCCCCTACGAGCAGTACTTC	CASSSAGGPYEQYF
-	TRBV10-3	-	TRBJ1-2	TGTGCCATCAGTGGGGGGGAATCAGACACCTTC	CAISGGESDTF
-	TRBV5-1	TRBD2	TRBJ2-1	TGCGCCAGCAGCGTGGGGCAACTAGCGGGAGGACAAGGTGTCAATGAGCAGTTCTTC	CASSVGQLAGGQGVNEQFF
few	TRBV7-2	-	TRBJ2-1	TGTGCCAGCAGCTCAGGGACTCCATGGTCGGTTGAGCAGTTCTTC	CASSSGTPWSVEQFF
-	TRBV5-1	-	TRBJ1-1	TGCGCCAGCAGCCTCTCCCGGGCGGGTTTCATGAACACTGAAGCTTTCTTT	CASSLSRAGFMNTEAFF
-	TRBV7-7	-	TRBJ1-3	TGTGCTAGCAGCTCGGGAGTCGCTGGAAACACCATATATTTT	CASSSGVAGNTIYF
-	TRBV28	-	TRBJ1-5	TGTGCCAGCAGTTTATACGGTCAGCCCCAGCATTTT	CASSLYGQPQHF
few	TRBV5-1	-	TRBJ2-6	TGCGCCAGCAGCTCTCAGGGTACTGGGGCCAACGTCCTGACTTTC	CASSSQGTGANVLTF
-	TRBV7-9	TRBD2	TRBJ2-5	TGTGCCAGCAGCTTAGGACTAGCGGGAGTAGAGACCCAGTACTTC	CASSLGLAGVETQYF
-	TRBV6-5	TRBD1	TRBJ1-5	TGTGCCAGCAGGGACAGGGGGCGGGGCAATCAGCCCCAGCATTTT	CASRDRGRGNQPQHF
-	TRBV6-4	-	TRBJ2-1	TGTGCCAGCGTAGCTCGCGCCTACAATGAGCAGTTCTTC	CASVARAYNEQFF
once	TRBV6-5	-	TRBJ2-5	TGTGCCAGCAGTTACGGGGGGGCCGGCCAAGAGACCCAGTACTTC	CASSYGGAGQETQYF
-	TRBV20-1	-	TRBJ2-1	TGCAGTGCTACAAACAATGAGCAGTTCTTC	CSATNNEQFF